One and the same sample provided the 5 T cell receptor beta chains below, sequenced in a study of control samples from healthy donors and cancer patients. Generated by immunoSEQ multiplex PCR, the TCRdb table keeps only in-frame clones and is missing some. The sample records over 50,000 clones, about four fifths being singletons. Specimen: blood. The receptors here all came from a man between 65 and 85 years old in good health.

This rearrangement joins TRBV19 to TRBJ2-4, with a tentative D call TRBD2 (6 bases). The CDR3 has 15 residues. Looked up from germline, CDR1 is LNHDA and CDR2 is SQIVND (reference sequence). V lost 3 bases and J lost 6, with 15 bases in between. The CDR3 coding sequence is TGTGCCAGTAGTATCCTCTCCCGGGACTCAAACATTCAGTACTTC. This gives the protein CASSILSRDSNIQYF.

V is TRBV2 and J is TRBJ2-3; 9 positions match TRBD1. This CDR3 contains 14 residues. The ends lost 6 bases at V and 1 base at J; junction bases unmatched: 2. CDR1 SNHLY and CDR2 FYNNEI come from the germline V gene. In DNA form, the CDR3 reads TGTGCCAGCAGCCGACAGGGGGGCACAGATACGCAGTATTTT. Translation: CASSRQGGTDTQYF.

For this clone: Other DNA sequences in this sample translate to the same CDR3. The chain joins TRBV11-2 to TRBJ2-6; no clear D gene. V lost 3 bases, J lost 2 bases, and 8 bases lay in between. There are 15 residues in the CDR3. The germline V gene has CDR1 SGHAT and CDR2 FQNNGV. The CDR3 region has the DNA TGTGCCAGCAGCTTGAGTAGGGCTGGGGCCAACGTCCTGACTTTC. Translating it yields CASSLSRAGANVLTF.

V gene TRBV19 combines with J gene TRBJ2-7; D might be TRBD1 or TRBD2, each matching 5 bases. V lost 5 bases, J lost 1 base, and 12 bases lay in between. Germline loops: CDR1 LNHDA, CDR2 SQIVND (reference sequence). The CDR3 is 14 residues long. CDR3 nucleotide sequence: TGTGCCAGTAGTTACGGGACGCTTTCCTACGAGCAGTACTTC. Its translation is CASSYGTLSYEQYF.

This sequence joins TRBV28 and TRBJ2-3, with D possibly TRBD2 on 6 matching bases. V was pared by 4 bases and J by 0 bases, with 20 bases between. The germline gives CDR1 MDHEN, CDR2 SYDVKM. CDR3 size: 18 residues. The CDR3 DNA is TGTGCCAGCAGTTCGCACGGGTTGGGGAGGTCTAGCACAGATACGCAGTATTTT. It translates to CASSSHGLGRSSTDTQYF.